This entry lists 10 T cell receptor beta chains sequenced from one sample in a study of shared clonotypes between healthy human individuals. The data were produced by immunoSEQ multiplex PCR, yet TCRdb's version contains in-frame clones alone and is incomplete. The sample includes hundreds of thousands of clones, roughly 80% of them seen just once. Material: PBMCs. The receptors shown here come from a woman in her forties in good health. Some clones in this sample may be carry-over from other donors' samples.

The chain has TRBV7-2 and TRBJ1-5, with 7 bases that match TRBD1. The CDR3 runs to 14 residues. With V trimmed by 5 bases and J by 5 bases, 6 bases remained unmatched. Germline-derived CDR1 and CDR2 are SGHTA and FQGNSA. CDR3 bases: TGTGCCAGCAGCCCGTGGACAGGTGATCAGCCCCAGCATTTT. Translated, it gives CASSPWTGDQPQHF.

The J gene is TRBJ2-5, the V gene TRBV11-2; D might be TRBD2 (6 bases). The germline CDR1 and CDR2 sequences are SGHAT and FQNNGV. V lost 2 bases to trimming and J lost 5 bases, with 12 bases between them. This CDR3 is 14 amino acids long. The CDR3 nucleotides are TGTGCCAGCAGCTTAATTCGACTAGTTGAGACCCAGTACTTC. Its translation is CASSLIRLVETQYF.

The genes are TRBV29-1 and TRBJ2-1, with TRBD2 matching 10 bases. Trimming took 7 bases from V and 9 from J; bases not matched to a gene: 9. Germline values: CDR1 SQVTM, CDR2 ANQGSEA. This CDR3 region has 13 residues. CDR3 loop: CSGGPSGSGEQFF. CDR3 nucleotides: TGCAGCGGAGGGCCTAGCGGGAGTGGTGAGCAGTTCTTC.

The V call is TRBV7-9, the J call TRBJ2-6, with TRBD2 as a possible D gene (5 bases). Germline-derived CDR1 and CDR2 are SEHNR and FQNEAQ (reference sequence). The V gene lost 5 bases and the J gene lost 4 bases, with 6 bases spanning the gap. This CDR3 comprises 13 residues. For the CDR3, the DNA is TGTGCCAGCAGCCCGGGGGGGGCCAACGTCCTGACTTTC. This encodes CASSPGGANVLTF.

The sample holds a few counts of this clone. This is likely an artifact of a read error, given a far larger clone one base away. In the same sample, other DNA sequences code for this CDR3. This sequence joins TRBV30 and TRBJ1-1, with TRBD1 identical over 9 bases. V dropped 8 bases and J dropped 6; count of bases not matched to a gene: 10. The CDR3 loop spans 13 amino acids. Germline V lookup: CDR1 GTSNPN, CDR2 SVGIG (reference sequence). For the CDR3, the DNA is TGTGCCCGGAACGCACAGGGGGCGTCTGAAGCTTTCTTT. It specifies CARNAQGASEAFF.

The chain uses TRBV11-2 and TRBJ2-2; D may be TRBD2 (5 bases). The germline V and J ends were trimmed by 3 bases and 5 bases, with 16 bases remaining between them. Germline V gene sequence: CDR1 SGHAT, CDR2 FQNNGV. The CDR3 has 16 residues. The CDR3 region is CASSFPPGLGTGELFF. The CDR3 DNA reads TGTGCCAGCAGCTTCCCCCCGGGGTTGGGGACCGGGGAGCTGTTTTTT.

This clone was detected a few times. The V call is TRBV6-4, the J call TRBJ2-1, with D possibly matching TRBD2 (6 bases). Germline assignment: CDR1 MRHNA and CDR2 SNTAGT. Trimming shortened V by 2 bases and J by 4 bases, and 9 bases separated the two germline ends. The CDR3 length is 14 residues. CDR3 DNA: TGTGCCAGCAGTGACGAGGCGGGATACAATGAGCAGTTCTTC. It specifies CASSDEAGYNEQFF.

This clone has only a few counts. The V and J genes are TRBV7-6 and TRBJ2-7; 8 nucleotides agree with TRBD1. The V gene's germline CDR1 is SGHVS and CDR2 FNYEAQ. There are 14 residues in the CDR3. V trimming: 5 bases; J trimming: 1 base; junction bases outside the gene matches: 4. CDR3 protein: CASSARQGSYEQYF. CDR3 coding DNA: TGTGCCAGCAGCGCGAGACAGGGGTCCTACGAGCAGTACTTC.

In DNA, the CDR3 is TGCAGCGCCCAAAAAGAACTAGCGGGAGTAGATGAGCAGTTCTTC. It is translated as CSAQKELAGVDEQFF. This chain connects TRBV29-1 to TRBJ2-1; TRBD2 agrees at 11 bases. The germline gives CDR1 SQVTM, CDR2 ANQGSEA. V gave up 7 bases and J gave up 8 bases; unmatched junction bases: 13. The CDR3 runs to 15 residues.

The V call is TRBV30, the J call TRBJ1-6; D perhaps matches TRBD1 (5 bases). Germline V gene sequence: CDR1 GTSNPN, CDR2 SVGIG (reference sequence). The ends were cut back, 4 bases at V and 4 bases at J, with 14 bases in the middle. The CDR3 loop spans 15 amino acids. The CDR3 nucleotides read TGTGCCTGGACCACCAACCGGGGGTATAATTCACCCCTCCACTTT. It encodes CAWTTNRGYNSPLHF.